This TCR beta chain comes out of a study of blood T cells in healthy people across ages. Study findings and constraints: Correlation between TCR beta diversity and naive T cell percentage was strong. Long-lived donors had more naive CD4+ cells and higher diversity than aged donors. Older age went with lower TCR beta diversity per million T cells, in a roughly linear way. PBMCs were not sorted, which prevented a conclusive comparison of naive versus antigen-experienced cells.

Alongside a J-beta primer mix, a sample-barcoded 5' primer served in a second PCR lasting about 7 to 11 cycles. TCRdb re-analysed the 5' RACE reads in MiXCR, keeping a single row per CDR3 protein. The table lists about 280,000 distinct CDR3 sequences, 27% of them singletons. The CDR3 totals 15 residues. Germline values: CDR1 DFQATT, CDR2 SNEGSKA (reference sequence). The V and J ends lost 1 base and 1 base respectively, with 10 bases between them. In the case of this clonotype: Its antigen is undetermined.

The sequence came from a woman between 65 and 79 years old in good health. The chain couples TRBV20-1 to TRBJ2-2; a possible D gene is TRBD1 (5 bases). Sequencing was performed on blood. The CDR3 DNA sequence: TGCAGTGCTAGAGGGGGAAGGGGGAACACCGGGGAGCTGTTTTTT. It is translated as CSARGGRGNTGELFF.